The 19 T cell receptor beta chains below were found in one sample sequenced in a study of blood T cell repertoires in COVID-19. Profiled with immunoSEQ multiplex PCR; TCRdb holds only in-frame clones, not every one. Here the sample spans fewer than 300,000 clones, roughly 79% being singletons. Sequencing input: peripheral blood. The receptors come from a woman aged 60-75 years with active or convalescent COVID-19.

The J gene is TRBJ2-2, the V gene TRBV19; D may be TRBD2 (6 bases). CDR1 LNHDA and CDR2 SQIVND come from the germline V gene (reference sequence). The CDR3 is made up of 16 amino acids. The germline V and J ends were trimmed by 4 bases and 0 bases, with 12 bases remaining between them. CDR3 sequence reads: CASSTPGLANTGELFF. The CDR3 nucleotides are TGTGCCAGTAGTACCCCGGGACTCGCGAACACCGGGGAGCTGTTTTTT.

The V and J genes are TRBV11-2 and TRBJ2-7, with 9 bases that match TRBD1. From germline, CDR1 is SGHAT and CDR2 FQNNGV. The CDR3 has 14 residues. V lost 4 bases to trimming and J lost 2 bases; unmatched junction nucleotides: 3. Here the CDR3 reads CASSSGQGPYEQYF. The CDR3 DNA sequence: TGTGCCAGCAGCTCGGGACAGGGCCCCTACGAGCAGTACTTC. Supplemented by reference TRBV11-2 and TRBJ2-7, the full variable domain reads EAGVAQSPRYKIIEKRQSVAFWCNPISGHATLYWYQQILGQGPKLLIQFQNNGVVDDSQLPKDRFSAERLKGVDSTLKIQPAKLEDSAVYLCASSSGQGPYEQYFGPGTRLTVT.

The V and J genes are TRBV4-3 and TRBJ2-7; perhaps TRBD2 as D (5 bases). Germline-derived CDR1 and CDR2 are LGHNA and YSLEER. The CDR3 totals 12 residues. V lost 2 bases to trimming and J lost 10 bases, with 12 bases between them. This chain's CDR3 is CASSQPGEIQYF. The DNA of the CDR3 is TGCGCCAGCAGCCAACCCGGGGAGATCCAGTACTTC.

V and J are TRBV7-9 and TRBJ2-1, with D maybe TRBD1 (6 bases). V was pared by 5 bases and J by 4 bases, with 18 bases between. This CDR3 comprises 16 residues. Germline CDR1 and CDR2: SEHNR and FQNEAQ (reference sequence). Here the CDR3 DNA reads TGTGCCAGCAGCCCTGAGACAGGAGTCTTTTACAATGAGCAGTTCTTC. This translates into CASSPETGVFYNEQFF.

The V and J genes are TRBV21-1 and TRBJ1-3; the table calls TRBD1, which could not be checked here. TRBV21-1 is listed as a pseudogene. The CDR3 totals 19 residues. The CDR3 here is CASSKEPGQGLAVPVPIYF. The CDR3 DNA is TGTGCCAGCAGCAAAGAACCGGGACAGGGGCTTGCGGTGCCGGTCCCCATATATTTT.

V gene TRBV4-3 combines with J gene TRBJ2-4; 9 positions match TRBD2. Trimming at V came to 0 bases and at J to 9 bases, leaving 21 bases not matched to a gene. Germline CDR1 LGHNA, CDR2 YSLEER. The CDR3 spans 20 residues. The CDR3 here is CASSQDRPSSAGGKRGIQYF. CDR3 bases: TGCGCCAGCAGCCAAGATAGGCCCTCCTCGGCGGGGGGGAAAAGGGGCATTCAGTACTTC.

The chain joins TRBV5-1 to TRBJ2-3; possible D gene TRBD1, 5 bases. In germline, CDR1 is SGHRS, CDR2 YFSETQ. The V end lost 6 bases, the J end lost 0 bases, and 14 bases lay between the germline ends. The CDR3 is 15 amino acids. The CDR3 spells CASKPVQGSTDTQYF. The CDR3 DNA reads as TGCGCCAGCAAACCCGTCCAGGGAAGCACAGATACGCAGTATTTT.

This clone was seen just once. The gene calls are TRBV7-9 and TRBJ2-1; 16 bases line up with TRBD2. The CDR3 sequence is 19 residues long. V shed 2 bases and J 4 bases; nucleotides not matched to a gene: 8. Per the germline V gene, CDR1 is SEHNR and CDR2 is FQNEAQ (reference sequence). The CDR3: CASSLPGLAGGPVYNEQFF. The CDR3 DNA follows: TGTGCCAGCAGCTTACCGGGACTAGCGGGGGGGCCGGTATACAATGAGCAGTTCTTC.

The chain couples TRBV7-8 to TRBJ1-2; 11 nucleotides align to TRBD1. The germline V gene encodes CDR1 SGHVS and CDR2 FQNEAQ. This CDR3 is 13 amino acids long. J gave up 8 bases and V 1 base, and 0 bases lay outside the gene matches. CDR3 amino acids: CASSLGTGGGYTF. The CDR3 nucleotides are TGTGCCAGCAGCTTAGGGACAGGGGGCGGCTACACCTTC.

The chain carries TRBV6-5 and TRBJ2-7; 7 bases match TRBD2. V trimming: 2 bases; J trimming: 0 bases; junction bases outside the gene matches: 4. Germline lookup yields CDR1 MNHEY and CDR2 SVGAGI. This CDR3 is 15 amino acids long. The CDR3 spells CASSYTIAGSYEQYF. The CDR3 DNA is TGTGCCAGCAGTTACACCATAGCGGGCTCCTACGAGCAGTACTTC.

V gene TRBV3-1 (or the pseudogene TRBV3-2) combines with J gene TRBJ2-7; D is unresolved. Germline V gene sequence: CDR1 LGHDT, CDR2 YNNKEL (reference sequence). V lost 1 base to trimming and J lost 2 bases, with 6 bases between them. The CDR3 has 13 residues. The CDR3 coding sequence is TGTGCCAGCAGCCAAGGGAGACCCTACGAGCAGTACTTC. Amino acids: CASSQGRPYEQYF.

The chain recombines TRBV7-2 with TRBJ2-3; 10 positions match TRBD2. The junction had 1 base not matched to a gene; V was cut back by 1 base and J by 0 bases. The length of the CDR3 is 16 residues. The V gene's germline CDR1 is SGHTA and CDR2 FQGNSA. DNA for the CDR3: TGTGCCAGCAGCTTAGGGGGACTAGCGAGCACAGATACGCAGTATTTT. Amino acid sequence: CASSLGGLASTDTQYF.

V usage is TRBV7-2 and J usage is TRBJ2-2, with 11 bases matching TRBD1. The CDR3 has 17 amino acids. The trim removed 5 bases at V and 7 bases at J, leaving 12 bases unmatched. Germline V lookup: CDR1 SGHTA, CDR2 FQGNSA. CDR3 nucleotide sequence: TGTGCCAGCAGCCTTCGTTGGACAGGGGGCGGAGGCGGGGAGCTGTTTTTT. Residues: CASSLRWTGGGGGELFF.

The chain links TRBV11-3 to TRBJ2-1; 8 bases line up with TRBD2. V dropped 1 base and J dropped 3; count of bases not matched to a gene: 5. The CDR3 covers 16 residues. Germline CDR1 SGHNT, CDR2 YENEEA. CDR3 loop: CASSLGVAGGYNEQFF. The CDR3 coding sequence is TGTGCCAGCAGCTTAGGAGTTGCGGGGGGCTACAATGAGCAGTTCTTC.

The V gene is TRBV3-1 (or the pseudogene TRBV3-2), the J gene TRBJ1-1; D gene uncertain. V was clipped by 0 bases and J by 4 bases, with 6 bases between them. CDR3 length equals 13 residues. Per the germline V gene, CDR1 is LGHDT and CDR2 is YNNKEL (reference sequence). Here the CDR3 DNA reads TGTGCCAGCAGCCAAGAATGGAGCACTGAAGCTTTCTTT. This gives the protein CASSQEWSTEAFF.

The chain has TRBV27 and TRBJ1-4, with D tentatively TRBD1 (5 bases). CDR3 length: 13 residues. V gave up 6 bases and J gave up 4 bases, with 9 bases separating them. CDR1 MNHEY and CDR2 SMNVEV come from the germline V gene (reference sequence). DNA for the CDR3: TGTGCCAGCAGGGGGGGACTTAATGAAAAACTGTTTTTT. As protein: CASRGGLNEKLFF.

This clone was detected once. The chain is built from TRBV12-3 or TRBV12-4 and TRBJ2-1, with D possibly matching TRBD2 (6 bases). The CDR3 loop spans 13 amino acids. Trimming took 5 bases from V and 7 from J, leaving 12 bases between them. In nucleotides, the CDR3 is TGTGCCAGCAGTCCTACTGCGGGGAATGAGCAGTTCTTC. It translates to CASSPTAGNEQFF.

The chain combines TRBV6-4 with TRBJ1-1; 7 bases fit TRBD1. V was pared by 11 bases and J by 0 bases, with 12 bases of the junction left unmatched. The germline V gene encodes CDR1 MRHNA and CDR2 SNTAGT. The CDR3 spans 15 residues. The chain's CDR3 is CAQGEAERLNTEAFF. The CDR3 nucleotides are TGTGCCCAGGGGGAGGCAGAGCGGCTGAACACTGAAGCTTTCTTT.

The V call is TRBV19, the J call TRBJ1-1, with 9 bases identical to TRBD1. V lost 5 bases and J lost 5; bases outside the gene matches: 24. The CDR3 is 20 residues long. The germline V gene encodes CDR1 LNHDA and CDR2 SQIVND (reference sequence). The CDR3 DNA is TGTGCCAGTAGTCCATTGCCGGGACAGGGTTTAGTTGATCGAGGGACTGAAGCTTTCTTT. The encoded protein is CASSPLPGQGLVDRGTEAFF.